This TCR beta chain originates from a study of blood T cell repertoires in COVID-19. As for the study in general: Acute and convalescent COVID-19 specimens originated in the United States, Italy and Spain. Sample material is recorded as cDNA or gDNA derived from T cells, B-cell-depleted T cells, or PBMCs.

The CDR3 is made up of 17 amino acids. After removal of 0 bases from V and 1 base from J, the junction contained 6 bases not matched to a gene. Germline V gene data show CDR1 as LGHDT and CDR2 as YNNKEL (reference sequence). Original handling: By means of reference gene primer amplification, nucleated cell counts were estimated. Generated by immunoSEQ multiplex PCR, the TCRdb table keeps only in-frame clones and is missing some. V and J calls and clone size are copied from that table; D and trimming were computed from the DNA. In the table there are 150,000 to 200,000 clones, 81% of which are singletons. Seattle patient enrollment occurred during active infection, with longitudinal follow-up thereafter.

This TCR derives from an elderly woman with COVID-19, enrolled during active disease. The sequenced sample consisted of peripheral blood. The J gene is TRBJ2-5, the V gene TRBV3-1 (or the pseudogene TRBV3-2); the match to TRBD2 covers 9 bases. As DNA, the CDR3 is TGTGCCAGCAGCCAAGATACCAGCGGGGGGTTCCAAGAGACCCAGTACTTC. This translates into CASSQDTSGGFQETQYF.